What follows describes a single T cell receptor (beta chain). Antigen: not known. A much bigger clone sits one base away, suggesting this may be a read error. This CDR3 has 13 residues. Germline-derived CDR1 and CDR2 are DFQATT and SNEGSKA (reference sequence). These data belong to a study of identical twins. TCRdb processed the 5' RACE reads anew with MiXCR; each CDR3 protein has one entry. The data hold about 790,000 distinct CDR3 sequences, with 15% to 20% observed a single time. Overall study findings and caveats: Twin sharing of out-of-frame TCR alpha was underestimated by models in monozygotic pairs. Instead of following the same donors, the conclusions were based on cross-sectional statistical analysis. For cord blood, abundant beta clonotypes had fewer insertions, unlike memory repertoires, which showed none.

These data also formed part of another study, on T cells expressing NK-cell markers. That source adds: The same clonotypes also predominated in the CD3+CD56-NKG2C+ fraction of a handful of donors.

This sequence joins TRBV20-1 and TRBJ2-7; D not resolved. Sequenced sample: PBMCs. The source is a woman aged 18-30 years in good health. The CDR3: CCATVGPGYEQYF. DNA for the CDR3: TGCTGTGCTACGGTAGGGCCTGGATACGAGCAGTACTTC.